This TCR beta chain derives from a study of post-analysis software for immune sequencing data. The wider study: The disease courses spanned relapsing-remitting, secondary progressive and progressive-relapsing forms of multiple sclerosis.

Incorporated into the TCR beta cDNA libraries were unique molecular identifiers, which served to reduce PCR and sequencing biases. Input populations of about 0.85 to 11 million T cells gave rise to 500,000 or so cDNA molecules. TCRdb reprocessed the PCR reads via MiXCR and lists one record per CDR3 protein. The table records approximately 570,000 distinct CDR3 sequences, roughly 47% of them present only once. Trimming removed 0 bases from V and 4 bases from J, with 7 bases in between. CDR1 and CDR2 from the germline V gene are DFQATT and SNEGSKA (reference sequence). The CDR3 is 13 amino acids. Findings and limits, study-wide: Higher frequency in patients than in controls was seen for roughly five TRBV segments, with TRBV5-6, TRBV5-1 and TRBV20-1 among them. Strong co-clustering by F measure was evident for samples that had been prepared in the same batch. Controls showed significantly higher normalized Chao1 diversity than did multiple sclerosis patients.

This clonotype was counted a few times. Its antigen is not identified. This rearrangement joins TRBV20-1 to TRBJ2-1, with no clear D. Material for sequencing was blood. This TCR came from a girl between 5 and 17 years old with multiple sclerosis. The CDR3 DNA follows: TGCAGTGCTAGAGATTTGAGTTACAATGAGCAGTTCTTC. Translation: CSARDLSYNEQFF.